The 5 T cell receptor beta chains below were found in one sample sequenced in a study of CXCR3-negative and CXCR3-positive naive CD8 T cells. All TRB cDNA libraries came from 5' RACE performed with UMI labels. TCRdb reprocessed the 5' RACE reads; each CDR3 protein has one entry and no DNA is given. This sample contains about 63,000 distinct CDR3 sequences. Overall study findings and caveats: Greater hydrophobicity was found in TRB CDR3s of CXCR3-positive naive cells than of CXCR3-negative naive cells.

No antigen is known for these receptors. Material: naive CXCR3+ CD8+ T cells from blood. Documented subset: CD45RO-CCR7+CD27+CD95- naive CD8+ T cells expressing CXCR3 (TNR3+). The source of these receptors is a human donor in good health. Some clones in this sample may be carry-over from other donors' samples.

This chain links TRBV29-1 with TRBJ2-3; TCRdb reports TRBD1, a call that lacks DNA to check it against. The CDR3 length is 16 residues. Germline CDR1 is SQVTM and CDR2 is ANQGSEA. Here the CDR3 reads CSVTHRGQASTDTQYF.

This chain joins TRBV7-9 and TRBJ1-5; lacking DNA, the TRBD1 call made by TCRdb goes unchecked. Germline CDR1 reads SEHNR; CDR2 reads FQNEAQ (reference sequence). This CDR3 contains 18 residues. The CDR3 region is CASSLVDWGQGSSQPQHF. Variable domain in full (rest from reference TRBV7-9 and TRBJ1-5): DTGVSQNPRHKITKRGQNVTFRCDPISEHNRLYWYRQTLGQGPEFLTYFQNEAQLEKSRLLSDRFSAERPKGSFSTLEIQRTEQGDSAMYLCASSLVDWGQGSSQPQHFGDGTRLSIL.

The genes are TRBV19 and TRBJ2-1; TCRdb's D gene call, TRBD2, goes unchecked for lack of DNA. This CDR3 contains 16 residues. Germline values: CDR1 LNHDA, CDR2 SQIVND (reference sequence). CDR3 loop: CASSITSGGAVNEQFF.

The chain links TRBV4-2 to TRBJ1-1; TCRdb reports TRBD1, a call that lacks DNA to check it against. The CDR3 is 12 residues long. CDR1 and CDR2 from the germline V gene are LGHNA and YNFKEQ. The CDR3 here is CASSRGGIEAFF.

This chain connects TRBV7-6 to TRBJ2-7; TCRdb reports TRBD1, a call that lacks DNA to check it against. Germline V gene sequence: CDR1 SGHVS, CDR2 FNYEAQ. This CDR3 is built from 13 residues. The CDR3 loop reads CASSPLDSREQYF.